These 14 T cell receptor beta chains originate from one sample sequenced in a study of shared clonotypes between healthy human individuals. Libraries were prepared by immunoSEQ multiplex PCR; TCRdb keeps only in-frame clonotypes and omits some of them. The data show 2 million to 2.5 million clones, with about 90% seen just once and around 0.38% held by the top ten. Sequenced sample: naive CD4+ T cells from PBMCs. The sample's subset: CD45RA+ positively selected. These receptors were collected from a man younger than 30 in good health. Some clones in this sample may be carry-over from other donors' samples.

The chain carries TRBV21-1 and TRBJ2-3. TRBV21-1 is a pseudogene locus. There are 13 residues in the CDR3. The CDR3 region has the DNA TGTGCCAGCAGCAAAACTGGGACAGATACGCAGTATTTT. This encodes CASSKTGTDTQYF.

This chain links TRBV10-3 with TRBJ2-7; D not certain. V lost 3 bases, J lost 4 bases, and 7 bases lay in between. CDR1 ENHRY and CDR2 SYGVKD come from the germline V gene. The CDR3 sequence is 12 residues long. CDR3 DNA: TGTGCCATCAGTGACCACGAATACGAGCAGTACTTC. Translating gives CAISDHEYEQYF.

The rearrangement joins TRBV18 to TRBJ2-6; a weak D match, TRBD2 (5 bases). CDR3 length: 16 amino acids. Germline CDR1 reads KGHSH; CDR2 reads LQKENI. The germline V and J ends were trimmed by 1 base and 0 bases, with 7 bases remaining between them. The CDR3 loop reads CASSPRRDSGANVLTF. Written as DNA, the CDR3 is TGTGCCAGCTCACCACGACGGGACTCTGGGGCCAACGTCCTGACTTTC.

J is TRBJ2-1 and V is TRBV7-6; a possible D gene is TRBD1 (6 bases). CDR1 SGHVS and CDR2 FNYEAQ come from the germline V gene. Trimming took 4 bases from V and 7 from J, leaving 17 bases between them. The CDR3 loop spans 15 amino acids. CDR3 loop: CASSSSGARPNEQFF. The CDR3, as DNA: TGTGCCAGCAGCTCTTCAGGGGCCCGACCTAATGAGCAGTTCTTC.

The J gene is TRBJ2-7, the V gene TRBV5-1; the match to TRBD2 covers 11 bases. Germline CDR1 and CDR2: SGHRS and YFSETQ. This CDR3 comprises 15 residues. The V gene end was trimmed by 4 bases and the J gene end by 5 bases; junction bases not matched to a gene: 8. The CDR3 region is CASSTTSGISHEQYF. Here the CDR3 DNA reads TGCGCCAGCAGCACGACTAGCGGGATAAGTCACGAGCAGTACTTC.

The chain is built from TRBV15 and TRBJ1-3, with no clear D. The CDR3 is 14 amino acids. V was cut by 1 base and J by 0 bases, with 4 bases left in between. Germline CDR1 LNHNV, CDR2 YYDKDF (reference sequence). In nucleotides, the CDR3 is TGTGCCACCAGCAGAGCGGACTCTGGAAACACCATATATTTT. The encoded protein is CATSRADSGNTIYF.

This clone was counted once. V gene TRBV27 combines with J gene TRBJ2-1, with D perhaps assigned TRBD1 or TRBD2 (6 bases each). The CDR3 covers 15 residues. V shed 7 bases and J shed 7 bases, with 20 bases lying between them. Germline CDR1 and CDR2: MNHEY and SMNVEV (reference sequence). The chain's CDR3 is CASTFGGGITNEQFF. For the CDR3, the DNA is TGTGCCAGCACCTTTGGAGGGGGGATTACGAATGAGCAGTTCTTC.

The genes are TRBV27 and TRBJ1-5, with D perhaps TRBD1 (5 bases). Germline lookup yields CDR1 MNHEY and CDR2 SMNVEV (reference sequence). Trimming took 2 bases from V and 7 from J, leaving 15 bases between them. This CDR3 has 15 amino acids. Written as DNA, the CDR3 is TGTGCCAGCAGTTTAGTGGGACTCCCGCCCCAGCCCCAGCATTTT. Its protein is CASSLVGLPPQPQHF.

A word on this clone: The same CDR3 also results from other DNA sequences found in this sample. V is TRBV29-1 and J is TRBJ2-7, with D unclear. Germline CDR1 and CDR2: SQVTM and ANQGSEA. The CDR3 runs 11 residues. V was shortened by 7 bases and J by 4 bases, with 11 bases between the two germline ends. The CDR3 region is CSAGTTYEQYF. As DNA, the CDR3 is TGCAGCGCAGGCACGACTTACGAGCAGTACTTC.

The chain uses TRBV5-1 and TRBJ2-7; tentatively, D is TRBD1 or TRBD2 (5 bases each). V lost 0 bases and J 3 bases, leaving 13 bases between the germline ends. This CDR3 comprises 15 residues. The germline V gene has CDR1 SGHRS and CDR2 YFSETQ. The CDR3 DNA is TGCGCCAGCAGCTTGGGAGGGGCAGGGAGCTACGAGCAGTACTTC. It codes for CASSLGGAGSYEQYF.

This rearrangement joins TRBV5-1 to TRBJ2-5; 7 positions agree with TRBD2. The ends lost 4 bases at V and 0 bases at J; junction bases unmatched: 3. The length of the CDR3 is 14 residues. Germline V lookup: CDR1 SGHRS, CDR2 YFSETQ. The CDR3 DNA reads TGCGCCAGCAGCCCAACTAGCGACCAAGAGACCCAGTACTTC. Translation: CASSPTSDQETQYF.

Only one count was recorded for this clone. This chain uses TRBV5-6 with TRBJ2-3; D unresolved. The germline V gene has CDR1 SGHDT and CDR2 YYEEEE. The V end was cut by 0 bases, the J end by 4 bases, with 9 bases between. The CDR3 consists of 14 residues. The CDR3: CASSLEPPPDTQYF. The DNA of the CDR3 is TGTGCCAGCAGCTTGGAGCCTCCGCCAGATACGCAGTATTTT. Using reference TRBV5-6 and TRBJ2-3 for the parts outside the CDR3, the full variable domain is DAGVTQSPTHLIKTRGQQVTLRCSPKSGHDTVSWYQQALGQGPQFIFQYYEEEERQRGNFPDRFSGHQFPNYSSELNVNALLLGDSALYLCASSLEPPPDTQYFGPGTRLTVL.

This chain uses TRBV18 with TRBJ2-3; D unclear. Germline CDR1 reads KGHSH; CDR2 reads LQKENI. V lost 6 bases and J 1 base, leaving 5 bases between the germline ends. This CDR3 comprises 12 residues. CDR3: CASSWGTDTQYF. CDR3 sequence (DNA): TGTGCCAGCTCGTGGGGCACAGATACGCAGTATTTT.

This chain links TRBV5-4 with TRBJ1-3; TRBD1 is a possible D gene (6 bases). This CDR3 has 17 amino acids. The germline V and J ends were trimmed by 0 bases and 0 bases, with 13 bases remaining between them. Germline V gene data show CDR1 as SGHNT and CDR2 as YYREEE (reference sequence). The CDR3 DNA follows: TGTGCCAGCAGCTTGGAACAGGGAGTCCCCTCTGGAAACACCATATATTTT. This translates into CASSLEQGVPSGNTIYF. The full variable domain, rest sourced from reference TRBV5-4 and TRBJ1-3, is ETGVTQSPTHLIKTRGQQVTLRCSSQSGHNTVSWYQQALGQGPQFIFQYYREEENGRGNFPPRFSGLQFPNYSSELNVNALELDDSALYLCASSLEQGVPSGNTIYFGEGSWLTVV.